The entry below gives a single T cell receptor beta chain sequence along with its context. The antigen is unknown. This specimen belongs to a study of chemoradiotherapy in HPV16-positive cancers. Study-level information: Candidate HPV-specific clones and shared TCR motifs came from a couple of HPV16-positive patients. Regarding the study as a whole: Candidate HPV-specific clones and E7-related TCR motifs grew in tumor during treatment.

Generated by immunoSEQ multiplex PCR, the TCRdb table keeps only in-frame clones and is missing some. The data contain just over 25,000 clones, more than 90% of them singletons. The receptor was isolated from a human donor with HPV-associated anogenital cancer. Sequencing was performed on blood, taken from a patient who underwent chemoradiotherapy.

This CDR3 reads CASSLGTGTSGSDTQYF. DNA for the CDR3: TGTGCCAGCAGCTTGGGGACCGGGACTAGCGGCTCAGATACGCAGTATTTT. The rearrangement links TRBV5-4 to TRBJ2-3, with TRBD2 matching over 11 bases. CDR1 and CDR2 from the germline V gene are SGHNT and YYREEE (reference sequence). This CDR3 is built from 17 residues. With V trimmed by 0 bases and J by 4 bases, 7 bases remained unmatched.